This T cell receptor beta chain was sequenced during a study of neurological immune-mediated disorders. CDR3 length equals 14 residues. Germline values: CDR1 SGHVS, CDR2 FQNEAQ. V lost 0 bases and J lost 7, with 10 bases in between. Many counts were recorded for this clonotype. Its matching antigen is unknown. The making of cDNA relied on 5'RACE with 10-nucleotide random UMIs. TCRdb fed the 5' RACE reads into MiXCR, producing one record per CDR3 protein. The repertoire has roughly 75,000 distinct CDR3 sequences, just over 2.5% of them found once; the top ten carry 1.1%. The study's findings and limits: Private repertoires in all groups were suggested by the absence of shared CDR3 amino acid sequences among expanded clones across subjects.

Preparation of the unsorted libraries drew on 2 million PBMCs stored at -80 C. Sequencing input: PBMCs. J is TRBJ1-5 and V is TRBV7-8; no definite D call. The receptor was isolated from a woman aged 25 to 45 with multiple sclerosis. As DNA, the CDR3 is TGTGCCAGCAGCTTAGCTTCAGTGGGGCAGCCCCAGCATTTT. Its protein product is CASSLASVGQPQHF.